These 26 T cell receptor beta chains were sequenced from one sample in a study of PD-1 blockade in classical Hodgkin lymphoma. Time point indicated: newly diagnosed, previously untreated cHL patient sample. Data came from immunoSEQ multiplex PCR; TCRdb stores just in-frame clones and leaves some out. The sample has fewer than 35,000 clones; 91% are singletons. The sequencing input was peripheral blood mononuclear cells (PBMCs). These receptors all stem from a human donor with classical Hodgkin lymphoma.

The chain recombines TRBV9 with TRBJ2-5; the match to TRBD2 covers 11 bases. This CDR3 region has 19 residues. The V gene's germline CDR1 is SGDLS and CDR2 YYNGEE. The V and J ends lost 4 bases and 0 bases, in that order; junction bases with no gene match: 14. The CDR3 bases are TGTGCCAGCAGCCCCGGGGGGGGACTAGCGGCTTGGTACCAAGAGACCCAGTACTTC. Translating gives CASSPGGGLAAWYQETQYF.

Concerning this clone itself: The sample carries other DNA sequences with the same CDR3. CDR3 sequence: CSVTGGNTEAFF. The CDR3 DNA reads TGCAGCGTTACGGGGGGGAACACTGAAGCTTTCTTT. The chain carries TRBV29-1 and TRBJ1-1; weak D call: TRBD1 (5 bases). From germline, CDR1 is SQVTM and CDR2 ANQGSEA. The V gene lost 5 bases and the J gene lost 1 base, with 8 bases spanning the gap. This CDR3 comprises 12 residues.

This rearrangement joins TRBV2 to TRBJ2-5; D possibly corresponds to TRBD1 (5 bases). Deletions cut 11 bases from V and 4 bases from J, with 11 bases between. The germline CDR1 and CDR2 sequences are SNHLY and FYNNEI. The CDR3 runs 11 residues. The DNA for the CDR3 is TGTGCCGTAGGGGTCTCAGAGACCCAGTACTTC. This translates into CAVGVSETQYF. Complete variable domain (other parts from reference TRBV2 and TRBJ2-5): EPEVTQTPSHQVTQMGQEVILRCVPISNHLYFYWYRQILGQKVEFLVSFYNNEISEKSEIFDDQFSVERPDGSNFTLKIRSTKLEDSAMYFCAVGVSETQYFGPGTRLLVL.

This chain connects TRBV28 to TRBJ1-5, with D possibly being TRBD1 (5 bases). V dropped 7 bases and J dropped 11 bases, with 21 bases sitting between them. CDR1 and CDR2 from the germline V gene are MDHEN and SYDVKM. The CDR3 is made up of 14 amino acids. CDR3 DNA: TGTGCCAGCACCACATGGGACGGTTTTTCAGCCCAGCATTTT. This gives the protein CASTTWDGFSAQHF.

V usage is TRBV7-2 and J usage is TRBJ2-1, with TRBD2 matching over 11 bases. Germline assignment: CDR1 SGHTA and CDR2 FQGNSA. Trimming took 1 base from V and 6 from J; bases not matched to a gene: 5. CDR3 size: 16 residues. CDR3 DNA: TGTGCCAGCAGCTTAGATAGGGGACTAGCGGCCAATGAGCAGTTCTTC. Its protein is CASSLDRGLAANEQFF.

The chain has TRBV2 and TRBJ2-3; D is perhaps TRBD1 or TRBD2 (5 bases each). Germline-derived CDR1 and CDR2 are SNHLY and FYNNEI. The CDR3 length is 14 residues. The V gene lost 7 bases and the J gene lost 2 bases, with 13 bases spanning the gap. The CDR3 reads CASMGVPHTDTQYF. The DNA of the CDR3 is TGTGCCAGCATGGGGGTTCCCCACACAGATACGCAGTATTTT.

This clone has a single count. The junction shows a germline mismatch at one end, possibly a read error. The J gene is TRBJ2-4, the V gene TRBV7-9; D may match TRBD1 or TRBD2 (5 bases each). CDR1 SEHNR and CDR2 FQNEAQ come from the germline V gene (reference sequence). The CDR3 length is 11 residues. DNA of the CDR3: TGTGCCAGCAGCTTAGGCAGGGCGAGGGGCTTC. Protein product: CASSLGRARGF.

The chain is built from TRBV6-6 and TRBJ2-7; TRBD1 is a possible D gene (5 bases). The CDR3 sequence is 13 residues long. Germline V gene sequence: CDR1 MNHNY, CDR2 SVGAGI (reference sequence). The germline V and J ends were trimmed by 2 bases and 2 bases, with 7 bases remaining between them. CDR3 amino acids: CASSYDRPYEQYF. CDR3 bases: TGTGCCAGCAGTTACGACAGACCCTACGAGCAGTACTTC.

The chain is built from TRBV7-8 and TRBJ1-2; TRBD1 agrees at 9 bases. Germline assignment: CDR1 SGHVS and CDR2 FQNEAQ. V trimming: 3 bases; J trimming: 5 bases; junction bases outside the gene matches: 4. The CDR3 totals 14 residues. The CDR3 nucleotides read TGTGCCAGCAGCTTCGGGACAGGGTTTTATGGCTACACCTTC. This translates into CASSFGTGFYGYTF.

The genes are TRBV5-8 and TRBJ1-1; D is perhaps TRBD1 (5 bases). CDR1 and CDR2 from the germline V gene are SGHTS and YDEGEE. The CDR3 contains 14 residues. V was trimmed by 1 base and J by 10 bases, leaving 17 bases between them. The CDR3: CASSLLSGFGGAFF. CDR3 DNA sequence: TGTGCCAGCAGCTTGCTTTCAGGGTTCGGCGGAGCTTTCTTT.

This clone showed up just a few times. The CDR3 DNA sequence: TGTGCCAGCAGCTCCCAGGTCGGACCCATGAACACTGAAGCTTTCTTT. It is translated as CASSSQVGPMNTEAFF. This chain uses TRBV9 with TRBJ1-1; D ambiguous. Germline V gene lookup returns CDR1 SGDLS and CDR2 YYNGEE. This CDR3 contains 16 residues. Trimming cost V 4 bases and J 0 bases, with 16 bases left between them.

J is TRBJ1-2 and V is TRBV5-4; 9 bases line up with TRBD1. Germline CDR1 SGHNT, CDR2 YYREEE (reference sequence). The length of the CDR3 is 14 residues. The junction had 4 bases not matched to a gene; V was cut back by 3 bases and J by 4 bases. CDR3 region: CASSYQQGAYGYTF. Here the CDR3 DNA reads TGTGCCAGCAGCTACCAACAGGGGGCCTATGGCTACACCTTC.

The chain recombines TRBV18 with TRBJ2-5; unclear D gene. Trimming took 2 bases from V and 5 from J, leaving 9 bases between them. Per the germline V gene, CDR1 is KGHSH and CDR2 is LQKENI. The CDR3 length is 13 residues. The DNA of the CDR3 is TGTGCCAGCTCACCAAGGTCTGAGGAGACCCAGTACTTC. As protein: CASSPRSEETQYF.

The CDR3 DNA follows: TGTGCCAGCAGCGTAGTCGAGGGGTTTGAAGCTTTCTTT. It specifies CASSVVEGFEAFF. The chain joins TRBV9 to TRBJ1-1; a possible D gene is TRBD1 (5 bases). Trimming removed 0 bases at V and 7 bases at J, with 10 bases between. Germline V gene lookup returns CDR1 SGDLS and CDR2 YYNGEE. This CDR3 comprises 13 residues.

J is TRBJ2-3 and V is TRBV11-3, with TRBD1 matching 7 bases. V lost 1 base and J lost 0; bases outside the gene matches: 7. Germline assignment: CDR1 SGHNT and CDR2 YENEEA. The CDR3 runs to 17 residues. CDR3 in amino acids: CASSLGTGTASTDTQYF. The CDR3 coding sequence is TGTGCCAGCAGCTTAGGTACCGGGACAGCAAGCACAGATACGCAGTATTTT.

CDR3 loop: CASSSGTIEQYF. The CDR3 nucleotides read TGTGCCAGCAGTTCAGGGACTATCGAGCAGTACTTC. The chain recombines TRBV28 with TRBJ2-7; 7 bases align to TRBD2. This CDR3 region has 12 residues. J lost 6 bases, V lost 4 bases, and 3 bases had no gene match. Germline CDR1 MDHEN, CDR2 SYDVKM.

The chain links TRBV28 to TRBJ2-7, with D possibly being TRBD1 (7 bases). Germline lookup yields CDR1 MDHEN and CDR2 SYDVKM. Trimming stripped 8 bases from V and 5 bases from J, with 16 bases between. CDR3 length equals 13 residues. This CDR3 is CASVEGATHEQYF. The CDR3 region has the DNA TGTGCCAGCGTGGAGGGGGCTACCCACGAGCAGTACTTC.

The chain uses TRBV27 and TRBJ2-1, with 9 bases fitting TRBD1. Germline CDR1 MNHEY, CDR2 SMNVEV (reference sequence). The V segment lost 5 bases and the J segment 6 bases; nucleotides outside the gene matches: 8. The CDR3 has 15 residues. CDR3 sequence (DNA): TGTGCCAGCAGTCCCATGGGACAGGGCGGCAATGAGCAGTTCTTC. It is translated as CASSPMGQGGNEQFF.

The CDR3 DNA sequence: TGTGCCAGCAGTGAATGGGGACTAGCGGGAGGGCATCGCACAGATACGCAGTATTTT. It yields the protein CASSEWGLAGGHRTDTQYF. The chain is built from TRBV6-1 and TRBJ2-3; the match to TRBD2 covers 16 bases. The germline gives CDR1 MNHNS, CDR2 SASEGT. V lost 2 bases and J lost 1; bases outside the gene matches: 6. The CDR3 contains 19 residues.

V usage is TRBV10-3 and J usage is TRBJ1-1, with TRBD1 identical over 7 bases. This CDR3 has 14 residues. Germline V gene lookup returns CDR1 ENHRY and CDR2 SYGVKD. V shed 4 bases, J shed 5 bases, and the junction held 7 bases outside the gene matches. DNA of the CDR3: TGTGCCATCAGTGGACAGGGCCTGGGGACTGAAGCTTTCTTT. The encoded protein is CAISGQGLGTEAFF.

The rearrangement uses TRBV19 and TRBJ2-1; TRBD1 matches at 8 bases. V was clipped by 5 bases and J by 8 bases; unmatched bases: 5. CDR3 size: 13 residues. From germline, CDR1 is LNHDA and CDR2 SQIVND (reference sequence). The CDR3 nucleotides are TGTGCCAGTAGTTCCGACAGGGGCGATGAGCAGTTCTTC. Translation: CASSSDRGDEQFF.

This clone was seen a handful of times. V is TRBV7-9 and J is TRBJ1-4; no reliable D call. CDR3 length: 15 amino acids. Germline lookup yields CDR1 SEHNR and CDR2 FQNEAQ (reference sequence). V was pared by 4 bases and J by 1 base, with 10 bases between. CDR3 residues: CASSSLRRTNEKLFF. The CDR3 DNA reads TGTGCCAGCAGCTCCCTCCGGAGAACTAATGAAAAACTGTTTTTT.

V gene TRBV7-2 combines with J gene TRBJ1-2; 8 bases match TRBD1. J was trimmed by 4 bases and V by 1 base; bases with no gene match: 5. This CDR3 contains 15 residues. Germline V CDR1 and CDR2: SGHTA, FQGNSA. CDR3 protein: CASSLGQGASYGYTF. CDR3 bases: TGTGCCAGCAGCTTAGGGCAGGGGGCGAGCTATGGCTACACCTTC.

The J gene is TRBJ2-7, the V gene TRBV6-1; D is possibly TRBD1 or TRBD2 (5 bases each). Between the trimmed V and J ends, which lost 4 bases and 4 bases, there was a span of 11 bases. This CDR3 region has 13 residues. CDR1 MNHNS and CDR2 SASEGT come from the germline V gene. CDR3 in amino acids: CASSGWGWYEQYF. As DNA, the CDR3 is TGTGCCAGCAGTGGTTGGGGGTGGTACGAGCAGTACTTC.

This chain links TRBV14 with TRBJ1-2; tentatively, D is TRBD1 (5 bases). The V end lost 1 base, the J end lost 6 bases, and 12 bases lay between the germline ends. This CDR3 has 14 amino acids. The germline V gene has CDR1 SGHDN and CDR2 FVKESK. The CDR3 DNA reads TGTGCCAGCAGCCAAGCGCGTCAGGGACATGGCTACACCTTC. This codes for CASSQARQGHGYTF.

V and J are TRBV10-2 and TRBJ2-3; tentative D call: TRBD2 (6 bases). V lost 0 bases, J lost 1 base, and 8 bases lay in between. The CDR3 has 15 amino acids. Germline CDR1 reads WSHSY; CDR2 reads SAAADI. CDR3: CASSESGGGTDTQYF. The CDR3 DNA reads TGCGCCAGCAGTGAGTCCGGCGGGGGCACAGATACGCAGTATTTT.